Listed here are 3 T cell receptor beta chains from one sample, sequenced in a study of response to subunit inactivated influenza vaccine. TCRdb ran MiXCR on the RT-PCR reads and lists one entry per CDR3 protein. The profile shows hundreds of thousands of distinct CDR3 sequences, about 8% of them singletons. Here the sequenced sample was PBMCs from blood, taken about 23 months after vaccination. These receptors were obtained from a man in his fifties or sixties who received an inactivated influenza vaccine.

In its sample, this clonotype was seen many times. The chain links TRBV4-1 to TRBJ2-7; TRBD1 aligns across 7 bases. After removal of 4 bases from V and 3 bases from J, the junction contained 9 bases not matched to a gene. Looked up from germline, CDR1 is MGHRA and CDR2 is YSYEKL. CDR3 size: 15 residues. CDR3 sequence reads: CASSLRQGGNYEQYF. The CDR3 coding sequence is TGCGCCAGCAGCCTCCGACAGGGTGGCAACTACGAGCAGTACTTC.

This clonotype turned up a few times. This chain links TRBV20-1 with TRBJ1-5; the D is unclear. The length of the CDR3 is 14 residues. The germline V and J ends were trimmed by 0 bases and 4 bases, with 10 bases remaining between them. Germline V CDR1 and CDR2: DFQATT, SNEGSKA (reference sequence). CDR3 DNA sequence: TGCAGTGCTAGAGATGGCGAGGGAAATCAGCCCCAGCATTTT. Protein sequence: CSARDGEGNQPQHF.

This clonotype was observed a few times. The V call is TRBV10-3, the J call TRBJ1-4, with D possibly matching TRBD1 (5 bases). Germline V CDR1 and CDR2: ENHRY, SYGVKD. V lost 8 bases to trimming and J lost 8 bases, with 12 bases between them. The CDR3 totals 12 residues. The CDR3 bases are TGTGCCATCCGGGACTTTGGAGAAAAACTGTTTTTT. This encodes CAIRDFGEKLFF.